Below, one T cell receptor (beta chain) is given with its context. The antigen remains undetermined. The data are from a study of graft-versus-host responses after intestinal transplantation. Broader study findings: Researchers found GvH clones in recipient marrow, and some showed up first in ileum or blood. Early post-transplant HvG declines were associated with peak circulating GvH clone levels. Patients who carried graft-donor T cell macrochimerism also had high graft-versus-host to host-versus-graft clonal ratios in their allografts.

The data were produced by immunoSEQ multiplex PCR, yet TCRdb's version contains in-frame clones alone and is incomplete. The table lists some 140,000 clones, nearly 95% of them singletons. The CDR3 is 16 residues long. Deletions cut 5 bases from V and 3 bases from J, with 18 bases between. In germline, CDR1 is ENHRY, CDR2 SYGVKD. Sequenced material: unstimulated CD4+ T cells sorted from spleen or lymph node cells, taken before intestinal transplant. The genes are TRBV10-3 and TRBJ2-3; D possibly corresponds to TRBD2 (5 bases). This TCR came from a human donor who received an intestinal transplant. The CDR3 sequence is CAISPTNGPGTDTQYF. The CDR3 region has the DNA TGTGCCATCAGTCCAACCAACGGCCCGGGGACAGATACGCAGTATTTT.